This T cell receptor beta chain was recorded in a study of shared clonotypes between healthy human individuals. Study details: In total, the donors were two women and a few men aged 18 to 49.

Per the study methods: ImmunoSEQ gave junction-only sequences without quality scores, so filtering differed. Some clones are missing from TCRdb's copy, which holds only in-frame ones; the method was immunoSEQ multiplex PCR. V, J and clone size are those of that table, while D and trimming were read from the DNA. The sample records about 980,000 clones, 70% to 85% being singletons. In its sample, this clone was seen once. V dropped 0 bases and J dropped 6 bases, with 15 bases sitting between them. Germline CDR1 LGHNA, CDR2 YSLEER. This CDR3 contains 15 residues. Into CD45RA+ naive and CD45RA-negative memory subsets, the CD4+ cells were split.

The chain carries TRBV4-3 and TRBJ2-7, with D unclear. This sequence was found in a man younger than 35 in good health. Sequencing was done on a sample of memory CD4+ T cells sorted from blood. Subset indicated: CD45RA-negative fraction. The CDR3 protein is CASSQDGSKTGEQYF. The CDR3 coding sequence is TGCGCCAGCAGCCAAGATGGCTCTAAAACGGGCGAGCAGTACTTC.